The sequence of this TCR beta chain was determined in a study of CD8 T cells in ankylosing spondylitis. Findings and limits, study-wide: There was a TCR beta motif, made of fewer than 10 highly homologous variants, that appeared characteristic of ankylosing spondylitis blood.

This clonotype was seen ten or more times. Its antigen is currently unknown. V was trimmed by 0 bases and J by 1 base, leaving 13 bases between them. The CDR3 is made up of 16 amino acids. The germline V gene encodes CDR1 LGHNA and CDR2 YSLEER. Quantitative 5'-RACE was performed with molecular barcodes, and it yielded the TCR beta libraries. TCRdb re-derived calls from the 5' RACE reads in MiXCR, one entry per CDR3 protein. The data show approximately 140,000 distinct CDR3 sequences, 17% seen once. The V call is TRBV4-3, the J call TRBJ2-7; D may correspond to TRBD1 or TRBD2 (5 bases each). The TCR was taken from a male donor with ankylosing spondylitis. Sample: blood, either unsorted or a sorted T cell fraction (not recorded which). CDR3 coding DNA: TGCGCCAGCAGCCAAGAGGCCGGGACGGGTTCCTACGAGCAGTACTTC. The encoded protein is CASSQEAGTGSYEQYF.